These 26 T cell receptor beta chains were sequenced from one sample in a study of blood T cell repertoires in COVID-19. Measured with immunoSEQ multiplex PCR; TCRdb has only the in-frame clones, and not every one. The repertoire holds around 140,000 clones, with around 90% as singletons. The specimen sequenced was peripheral blood. These receptors originate from a woman aged 60-75 years with acute or convalescent COVID-19.

The rearrangement links TRBV3-1 (or the pseudogene TRBV3-2) to TRBJ1-2; D might be TRBD1 (5 bases). The CDR3 has 13 amino acids. V lost 1 base and J 8 bases, leaving 11 bases between the germline ends. Germline-derived CDR1 and CDR2 are LGHDT and YNNKEL (reference sequence). The DNA for the CDR3 is TGTGCCAGCAGCCAAGGAGGACATGGGGGCTACACCTTC. This gives the protein CASSQGGHGGYTF.

This clone was detected only once. This chain uses TRBV6-5 with TRBJ1-6, with D possibly matching TRBD1 (6 bases). The CDR3 spans 16 residues. Germline CDR1 MNHEY, CDR2 SVGAGI. Trimming cost V 2 bases and J 7 bases, with 15 bases left between them. This CDR3 reads CASSYQPLTGNSPLHF. The CDR3 bases are TGTGCCAGCAGTTACCAACCTCTTACAGGGAATTCACCCCTCCACTTT.

The chain couples TRBV5-1 to TRBJ2-7; the match to TRBD2 covers 7 bases. This CDR3 has 15 amino acids. Germline CDR1 reads SGHRS; CDR2 reads YFSETQ. The junction had 12 bases not matched to a gene; V was cut back by 6 bases and J by 3 bases. CDR3 sequence: CASTPLGGGIYEQYF. Written as DNA, the CDR3 is TGCGCCAGCACCCCCTTGGGGGGGGGTATCTACGAGCAGTACTTC.

The V and J genes are TRBV7-9 and TRBJ2-3; 8 bases fit TRBD1. The trim removed 4 bases at V and 8 bases at J, leaving 23 bases unmatched. The germline V gene encodes CDR1 SEHNR and CDR2 FQNEAQ (reference sequence). The CDR3 length is 19 residues. DNA of the CDR3: TGTGCCAGCAGCTCTAATTCTAGGACAGGGCCGGTCCTGCGCGGTACGCAGTATTTT. As protein: CASSSNSRTGPVLRGTQYF.

The chain has TRBV27 and TRBJ1-1; D remains ambiguous. The V gene lost 6 bases and the J gene lost 1 base, with 30 bases spanning the gap. The germline V gene encodes CDR1 MNHEY and CDR2 SMNVEV (reference sequence). The CDR3 has 20 amino acids. The CDR3 sequence: CASRSRGGLPRTIGNTEAFF. The CDR3, as DNA: TGTGCCAGCAGATCCCGAGGCGGGCTCCCACGCACCATTGGGAACACTGAAGCTTTCTTT.

CDR3 protein: CASSVGLAEETQYF. The CDR3 DNA reads TGTGCCAGCAGTGTGGGACTAGCGGAAGAGACCCAGTACTTC. J is TRBJ2-5 and V is TRBV2; 11 bases match TRBD2. Germline V CDR1 and CDR2: SNHLY, FYNNEI. The CDR3 spans 14 residues. Losses at the gene ends were 4 bases for V and 3 bases for J; bases not matched to a gene: 1.

The CDR3 protein is CASSQVFRDRNIQYF. CDR3 nucleotide sequence: TGTGCCAGCAGCCAAGTTTTTAGGGACAGAAACATTCAGTACTTC. J is TRBJ2-4 and V is TRBV3-1 (or the pseudogene TRBV3-2); 7 bases match TRBD1. V was pared by 1 base and J by 6 bases, with 6 bases of the junction left unmatched. CDR1 and CDR2 (germline): LGHDT, YNNKEL (reference sequence). The CDR3 sequence is 15 residues long.

This sequence joins TRBV6-4 and TRBJ1-2, with 9 bases identical to TRBD1. J was trimmed by 4 bases and V by 5 bases; bases with no gene match: 8. The CDR3 covers 15 residues. CDR1 and CDR2 (germline): MRHNA, SNTAGT. The CDR3 is CASSPSTGGSYGYTF. For the CDR3, the DNA is TGTGCCAGCAGTCCCTCGACAGGGGGTTCCTATGGCTACACCTTC.

This chain uses TRBV7-2 with TRBJ1-2; D is unclear. Looked up from germline, CDR1 is SGHTA and CDR2 is FQGNSA. V gave up 2 bases and J gave up 6 bases, with 16 bases separating them. The CDR3 is made up of 15 amino acids. The CDR3 DNA reads as TGTGCCAGCAGCTTAAATCGAGGTCACTCGGATGGCTACACCTTC. Its translation: CASSLNRGHSDGYTF.

This sequence joins TRBV24-1 and TRBJ2-5; 7 nucleotides agree with TRBD1. The length of the CDR3 is 15 residues. J gave up 6 bases and V 7 bases, and 13 bases lay outside the gene matches. Germline CDR1 reads KGHDR; CDR2 reads SFDVKD. The CDR3 protein is CATSTTLGGRKTQYF. The CDR3 DNA is TGTGCCACCAGCACTACACTAGGGGGCCGGAAGACCCAGTACTTC.

V and J are TRBV2 and TRBJ1-1, with TRBD1 identical over 9 bases. This CDR3 has 18 amino acids. The ends lost 5 bases at V and 0 bases at J; junction bases unmatched: 13. In germline, CDR1 is SNHLY, CDR2 FYNNEI. Here the CDR3 reads CASSPYRTGASMNTEAFF. The CDR3 bases are TGTGCCAGCAGTCCATACCGGACAGGGGCTTCCATGAACACTGAAGCTTTCTTT.

The rearrangement links TRBV2 to TRBJ2-1, with 8 bases aligning to TRBD1. Germline values: CDR1 SNHLY, CDR2 FYNNEI. V shed 5 bases and J 2 bases; nucleotides not matched to a gene: 8. The CDR3 loop spans 16 amino acids. The CDR3 loop is CASSLDRVEAYNEQFF. The CDR3 nucleotides read TGTGCCAGCAGTCTGGACAGGGTGGAGGCCTACAATGAGCAGTTCTTC.

The chain couples TRBV19 to TRBJ2-3, with 10 positions matching TRBD1. CDR1 LNHDA and CDR2 SQIVND come from the germline V gene (reference sequence). V dropped 1 base and J dropped 7; count of bases not matched to a gene: 5. The length of the CDR3 is 15 residues. CDR3 bases: TGTGCCAGTAGTATAGTCCGGGGACAGGGGAATACGCAGTATTTT. Translated: CASSIVRGQGNTQYF.

The CDR3 spells CAWRLGSSSYNEQFF. CDR3 DNA: TGTGCCTGGAGACTAGGTTCGAGCTCCTACAATGAGCAGTTCTTC. This chain uses TRBV30 with TRBJ2-1, with D perhaps matching TRBD2 (5 bases). The CDR3 spans 15 residues. V was shortened by 3 bases and J by 0 bases, with 12 bases between the two germline ends. The germline V gene has CDR1 GTSNPN and CDR2 SVGIG (reference sequence). The entire variable domain, with the rest obtained from reference TRBV30 and TRBJ2-1, is as follows: SQTIHQWPATLVQPVGSPLSLECTVEGTSNPNLYWYRQAAGRGLQLLFYSVGIGQISSEVPQNLSASRPQDRQFILSSKKLLLSDSGFYLCAWRLGSSSYNEQFFGPGTRLTVL.

This chain connects TRBV20-1 to TRBJ2-3, with D perhaps assigned TRBD1 or TRBD2 (5 bases each). Trimming cost V 3 bases and J 2 bases, with 9 bases left between them. Germline CDR1 and CDR2: DFQATT and SNEGSKA (reference sequence). This CDR3 has 13 amino acids. The CDR3 DNA reads as TGCAGTGCTAGTGGGGGAGTCACAGATACGCAGTATTTT. Translating it yields CSASGGVTDTQYF.

This clone appeared a few times. At one end the junction does not follow the germline gene, possibly because of a read error. This chain uses TRBV7-7 with TRBJ2-2; no definite D call. CDR3 size: 14 residues. Germline values: CDR1 SSHAT, CDR2 FNYEAQ (reference sequence). CDR3 amino acids: CASSPPVNTGELFF. In DNA form, the CDR3 reads TGTGCTAGCAGCCCCCCAGTCAACACCGGGGAGCTGTTTTTT.

The chain uses TRBV5-6 and TRBJ1-2; 12 bases match TRBD1. This CDR3 contains 17 residues. The V gene's germline CDR1 is SGHDT and CDR2 YYEEEE. V gave up 2 bases and J gave up 2 bases; unmatched junction bases: 7. The CDR3 region is CASSFGTGGIPNYGYTF. The CDR3 DNA reads as TGTGCCAGCAGCTTCGGGACAGGGGGCATCCCGAACTATGGCTACACCTTC.

The chain has TRBV6-2 or TRBV6-3 and TRBJ2-7; 7 bases agree with TRBD1. V shed 5 bases and J 4 bases; nucleotides not matched to a gene: 2. This CDR3 has 12 residues. Germline V gives CDR1 MNHEY, CDR2 SVGEGT. CDR3 sequence reads: CASSPQGYEQYF. CDR3 DNA: TGTGCCAGCAGTCCACAGGGGTACGAGCAGTACTTC.

The rearrangement joins TRBV30 to TRBJ2-1; weak D call: TRBD2 (6 bases). The V gene's germline CDR1 is GTSNPN and CDR2 SVGIG (reference sequence). The CDR3 loop spans 14 amino acids. V was cut by 3 bases and J by 2 bases, with 11 bases left in between. CDR3 sequence: CAWRYGGAYNEQFF. CDR3 coding DNA: TGTGCCTGGAGATATGGAGGGGCCTACAATGAGCAGTTCTTC.

The chain has TRBV7-2 and TRBJ2-2; the D gene is possibly TRBD1 (5 bases). Germline CDR1 is SGHTA and CDR2 is FQGNSA. Trimming removed 1 base from V and 4 bases from J, with 13 bases in between. This CDR3 has 16 amino acids. The CDR3 region is CASSLDAGPGTGELFF. The DNA for the CDR3 is TGTGCCAGCAGCTTAGACGCAGGGCCGGGCACCGGGGAGCTGTTTTTT.

V usage is TRBV5-5 and J usage is TRBJ2-5; 8 bases agree with TRBD1. CDR3 length equals 14 residues. Unmatched junction bases numbered 2, after V lost 0 bases and J lost 4 bases. Germline CDR1 reads SGHKS; CDR2 reads YYEKEE (reference sequence). CDR3 amino acids: CASSLVQGAETQYF. The CDR3, as DNA: TGTGCCAGCAGCTTGGTTCAGGGGGCAGAGACCCAGTACTTC.

This clone was detected once. The chain uses TRBV4-3 and TRBJ2-1, with TRBD1 matching 10 bases. The CDR3 has 13 amino acids. The germline gives CDR1 LGHNA, CDR2 YSLEER. V lost 8 bases and J lost 8; bases outside the gene matches: 6. The CDR3 region is CASDRGLHDEQFF. The CDR3 DNA reads TGCGCCAGCGACAGGGGGCTTCACGATGAGCAGTTCTTC.

CDR3 in DNA: TGCGCCAGCAGTCTTCCACTGAAGAATCAGCCCCAGCATTTT. This codes for CASSLPLKNQPQHF. This sequence joins TRBV23-1 and TRBJ1-5; D unclear. TRBV23-1 qualifies as an ORF whose function is uncertain. Trimming took off 4 bases at V and 4 bases at J, with 11 bases between the two ends. This CDR3 contains 14 residues.

This clone appeared once. The gene calls are TRBV7-2 and TRBJ1-1, with a weak D call TRBD1 (6 bases). Germline V lookup: CDR1 SGHTA, CDR2 FQGNSA. The CDR3 runs 16 residues. Trimming pared 1 base from V and 1 base from J, leaving 13 bases between. CDR3 nucleotide sequence: TGTGCCAGCAGCTTAGGGGGGGGCAGGACGAACACTGAAGCTTTCTTT. Protein sequence: CASSLGGGRTNTEAFF.

The chain recombines TRBV24-1 with TRBJ2-7, with 7 bases aligning to TRBD1. With 3 bases clipped from V and 4 bases from J, the junction kept 5 bases outside the gene matches. The length of the CDR3 is 14 residues. From germline, CDR1 is KGHDR and CDR2 SFDVKD. CDR3 DNA: TGTGCCACCAGTGATGGGACAGCAATATACGAGCAGTACTTC. Amino acid sequence: CATSDGTAIYEQYF.

The chain is built from TRBV19 and TRBJ1-4; no clear D gene. Per the germline V gene, CDR1 is LNHDA and CDR2 is SQIVND (reference sequence). The CDR3 runs to 12 residues. V lost 7 bases and J 12 bases, leaving 15 bases between the germline ends. The CDR3 DNA follows: TGTGCCAGTACCTCCGGGTCCACGGAACTGTTTTTT. Translated: CASTSGSTELFF.